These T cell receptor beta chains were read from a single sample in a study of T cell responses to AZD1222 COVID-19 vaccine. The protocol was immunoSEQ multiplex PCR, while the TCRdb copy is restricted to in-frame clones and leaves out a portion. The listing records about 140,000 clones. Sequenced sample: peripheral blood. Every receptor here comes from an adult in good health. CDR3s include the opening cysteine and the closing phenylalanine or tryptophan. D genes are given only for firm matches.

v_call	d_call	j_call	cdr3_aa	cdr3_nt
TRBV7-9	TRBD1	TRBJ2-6	CASSTHRGTGANVLTF	TGTGCCAGCAGCACACACAGGGGGACTGGGGCCAACGTCCTGACTTTC
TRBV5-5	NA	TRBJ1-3	CASSYGIVEDTIYF	TGTGCCAGCAGCTACGGGATCGTGGAGGACACCATATATTTT
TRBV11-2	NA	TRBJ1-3	CASSTSGGFRNTIYF	TGTGCCAGCAGTACTTCTGGTGGGTTTAGAAACACCATATATTTT
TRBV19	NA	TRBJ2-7	CASSTASSYEQYF	TGTGCCAGTAGTACGGCCAGCTCCTACGAGCAGTACTTC
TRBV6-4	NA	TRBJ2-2	CASSDGGSDTGELFF	TGTGCCAGCAGTGACGGGGGGTCGGACACCGGGGAGCTGTTTTTT
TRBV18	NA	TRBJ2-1	CASSPDSYSTFF	TGTGCCAGCTCACCCGACAGCTATTCTACGTTCTTC
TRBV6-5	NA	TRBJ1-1	CASRDSGSLNTEAFF	TGTGCCAGCAGAGACTCAGGGAGCCTGAACACTGAAGCTTTCTTT
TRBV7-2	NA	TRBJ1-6	CASSLAEGINSPLHF	TGTGCCAGCAGCTTAGCGGAGGGGATTAATTCACCCCTCCACTTT
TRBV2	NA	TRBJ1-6	CASRDQPGPGGSPLHF	TGTGCCAGCAGGGACCAACCCGGACCGGGGGGATCACCCCTCCACTTT
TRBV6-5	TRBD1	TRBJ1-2	CASISDRGTHGYTF	TGTGCCAGCATCTCGGACAGGGGAACTCATGGCTACACCTTC
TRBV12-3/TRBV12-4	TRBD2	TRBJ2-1	CASSLGLARFF	TGTGCCAGCAGTTTGGGACTAGCTCGGTTCTTC
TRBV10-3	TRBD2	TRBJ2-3	CAISDSGGDTDTQYF	TGTGCCATCAGTGATAGCGGGGGGGACACAGATACGCAGTATTTT
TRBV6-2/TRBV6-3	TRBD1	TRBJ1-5	CASSYSNDRDQPQHF	TGTGCCAGCAGTTACTCAAACGACAGGGATCAGCCCCAGCATTTT
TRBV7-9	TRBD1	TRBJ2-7	CASSLAGTVYEQYF	TGTGCCAGCAGCTTAGCCGGGACAGTCTACGAGCAGTACTTC
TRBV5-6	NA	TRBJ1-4	CASSPRQANNEKLFF	TGTGCCAGCAGCCCCCGACAGGCCAATAATGAAAAACTGTTTTTT
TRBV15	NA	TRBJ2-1	CATSREWGEEKQFF	TGTGCCACCAGCAGAGAATGGGGTGAAGAGAAGCAGTTCTTC
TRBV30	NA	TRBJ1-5	CAWSKGGGNQPQHF	TGTGCCTGGAGTAAGGGCGGGGGCAATCAGCCCCAGCATTTT
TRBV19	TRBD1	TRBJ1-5	CASRDRGLQPQHF	TGTGCCAGTAGGGACAGGGGACTTCAGCCCCAGCATTTT
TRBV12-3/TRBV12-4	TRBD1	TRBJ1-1	CASSLGTGNTAFF	TGTGCCAGCAGTTTAGGGACAGGGAACACAGCTTTCTTT
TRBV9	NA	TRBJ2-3	CASNRGPTDTQYF	TGTGCCAGCAACCGGGGGCCCACAGATACGCAGTATTTT
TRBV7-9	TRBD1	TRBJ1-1	CASSFTGGEGTEAFF	TGTGCCAGCAGCTTCACAGGGGGCGAGGGGACTGAAGCTTTCTTT
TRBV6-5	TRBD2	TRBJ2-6	CASTRTRKANVLTF	TGTGCCAGTACGAGGACTAGAAAGGCCAACGTCCTGACTTTC